This TCR beta chain came from a study of cytomegalovirus exposure and HLA in healthy donors. The CDR3 spans 14 residues. V shed 2 bases, J shed 6 bases, and the junction held 5 bases outside the gene matches. From germline, CDR1 is SEHNR and CDR2 FQNEAQ (reference sequence). Amplification used 60 Vbeta primers and 13 Jbeta primers. TCRdb keeps only in-frame clones here, not all; method: immunoSEQ multiplex PCR. This table has approximately 150,000 clones, about 85% appearing once. The count of this clone is one. This receptor was obtained from a man aged 50 to 60 in good health and CMV-seropositive. The specimen was PBMCs. The chain employs TRBV7-9 and TRBJ1-2; TRBD1 aligns across 8 bases. The CDR3 region has the DNA TGTGCCAGCAGCTTACCGGGGACAGGAGATGGCTACACCTTC. It encodes CASSLPGTGDGYTF.